Detailed here is one TCR beta chain. Its matching antigen is unknown. This same CDR3 is encoded by further DNA sequences in the sample. This entry comes from a study of shared clonotypes between healthy human individuals. This CDR3 contains 13 residues. V lost 6 bases and J lost 5; bases outside the gene matches: 7. The germline V gene encodes CDR1 SQVTM and CDR2 ANQGSEA. Only in-frame clones appear in the TCRdb table, and some are missing; sequencing was by immunoSEQ multiplex PCR. Found here are around 2.3 million clones, roughly 95% of them singletons; the top ten hold approximately 0.13%. Study-level results: The study sampled only blood, and tissue repertoires likely differ.

This sequence originates from a man aged 18 to 35 in good health. Sequenced: naive CD4+ T cells sorted from blood. The subset was: CD45RA+ positively selected. The chain employs TRBV29-1 and TRBJ1-5; the match to TRBD1 covers 7 bases. The CDR3 bases are TGCAGCGTGGGTGGACAGGCCTATCAGCCCCAGCATTTT. This encodes CSVGGQAYQPQHF. Full variable domain (rest looked up from reference TRBV29-1 and TRBJ1-5): SAVISQKPSRDICQRGTSLTIQCQVDSQVTMMFWYRQQPGQSLTLIATANQGSEATYESGFVIDKFPISRPNLTFSTLTVSNMSPEDSSIYLCSVGGQAYQPQHFGDGTRLSIL.